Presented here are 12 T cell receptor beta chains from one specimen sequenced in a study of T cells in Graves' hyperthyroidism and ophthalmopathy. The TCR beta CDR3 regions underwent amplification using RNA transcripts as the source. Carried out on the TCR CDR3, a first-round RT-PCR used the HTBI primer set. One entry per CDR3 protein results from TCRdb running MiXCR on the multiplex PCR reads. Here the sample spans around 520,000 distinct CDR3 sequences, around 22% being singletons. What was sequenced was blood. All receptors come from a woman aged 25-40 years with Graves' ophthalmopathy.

CDR3 nucleotides: TGCAGTGCTAGCCTAGCCGGGGCCGGGGAGCTGTTTTTT. As protein: CSASLAGAGELFF. The rearrangement uses TRBV20-1 and TRBJ2-2, with D possibly matching TRBD2 (5 bases). Trimming took off 3 bases at V and 6 bases at J, with 11 bases between the two ends. The CDR3 has 13 residues. Looked up from germline, CDR1 is DFQATT and CDR2 is SNEGSKA (reference sequence).

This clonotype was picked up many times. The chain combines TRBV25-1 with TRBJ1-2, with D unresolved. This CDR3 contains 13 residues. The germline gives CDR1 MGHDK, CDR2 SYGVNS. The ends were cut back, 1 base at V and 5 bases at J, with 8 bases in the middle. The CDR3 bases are TGTGCCAGCAGTGAATTGGCGGGATATGGCTACACCTTC. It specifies CASSELAGYGYTF.

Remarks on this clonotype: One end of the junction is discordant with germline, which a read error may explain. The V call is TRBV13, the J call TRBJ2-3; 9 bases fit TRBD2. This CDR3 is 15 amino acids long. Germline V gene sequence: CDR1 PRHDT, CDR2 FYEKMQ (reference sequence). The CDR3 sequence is CASSSMRGGTDTQYF. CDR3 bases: TGTGCCAGCAGCAGCATGCGGGGGGGCACCGATACGCAGTATTTT.

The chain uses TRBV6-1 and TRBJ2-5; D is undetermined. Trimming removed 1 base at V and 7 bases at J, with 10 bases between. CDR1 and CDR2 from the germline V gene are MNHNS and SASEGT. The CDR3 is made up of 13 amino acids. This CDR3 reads CASSEVRKGTQYF. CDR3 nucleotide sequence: TGTGCCAGCAGTGAAGTACGGAAGGGGACCCAGTACTTC.

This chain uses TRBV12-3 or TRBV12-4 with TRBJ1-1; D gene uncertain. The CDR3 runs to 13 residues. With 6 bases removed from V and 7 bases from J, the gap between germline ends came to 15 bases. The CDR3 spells CASRQPGKSEAFF. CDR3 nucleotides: TGTGCCAGCAGACAACCGGGAAAAAGTGAAGCTTTCTTT.

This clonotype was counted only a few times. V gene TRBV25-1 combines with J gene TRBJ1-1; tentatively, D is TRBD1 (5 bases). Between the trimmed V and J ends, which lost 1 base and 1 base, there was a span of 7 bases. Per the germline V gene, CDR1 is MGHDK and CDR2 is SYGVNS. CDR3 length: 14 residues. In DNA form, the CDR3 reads TGTGCCAGCAGTGAATCGACAGAGAACACTGAAGCTTTCTTT. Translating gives CASSESTENTEAFF.

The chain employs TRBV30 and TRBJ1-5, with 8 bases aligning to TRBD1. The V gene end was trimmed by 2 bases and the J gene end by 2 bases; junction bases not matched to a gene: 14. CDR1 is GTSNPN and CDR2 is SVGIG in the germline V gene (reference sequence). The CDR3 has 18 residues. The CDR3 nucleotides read TGTGCCTGGAGTAAGCGAGGTCGACAGGGGAAAGGCAATCAGCCCCAGCATTTT. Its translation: CAWSKRGRQGKGNQPQHF.

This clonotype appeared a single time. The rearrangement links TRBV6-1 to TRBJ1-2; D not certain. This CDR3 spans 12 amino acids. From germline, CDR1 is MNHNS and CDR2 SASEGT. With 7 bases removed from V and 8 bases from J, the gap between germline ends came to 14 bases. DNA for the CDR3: TGTGCCAGCAATGACGGGGTGGGGGGCTACACCTTC. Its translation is CASNDGVGGYTF.

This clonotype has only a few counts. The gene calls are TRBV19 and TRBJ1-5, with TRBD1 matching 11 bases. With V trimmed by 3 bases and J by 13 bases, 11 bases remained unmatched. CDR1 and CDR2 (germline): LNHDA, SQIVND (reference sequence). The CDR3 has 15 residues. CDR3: CASSIPGDRGGSQHF. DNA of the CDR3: TGTGCCAGTAGTATTCCCGGGGACAGGGGGGGTTCTCAGCATTTT.

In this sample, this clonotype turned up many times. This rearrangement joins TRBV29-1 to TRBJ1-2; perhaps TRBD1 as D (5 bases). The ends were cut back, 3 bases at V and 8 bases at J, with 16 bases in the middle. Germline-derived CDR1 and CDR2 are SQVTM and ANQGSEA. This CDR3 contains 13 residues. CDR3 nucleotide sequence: TGCAGCGTTGATTTATTACAGGCCTGGGGCTACACCTTC. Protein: CSVDLLQAWGYTF.

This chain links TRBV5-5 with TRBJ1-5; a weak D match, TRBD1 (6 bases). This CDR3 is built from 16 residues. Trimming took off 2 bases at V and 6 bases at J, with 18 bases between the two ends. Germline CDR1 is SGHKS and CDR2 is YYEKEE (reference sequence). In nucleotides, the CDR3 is TGTGCCAGCAGCTTATTTACAGGGAGCGAGGGTCAGCCCCAGCATTTT. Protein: CASSLFTGSEGQPQHF.

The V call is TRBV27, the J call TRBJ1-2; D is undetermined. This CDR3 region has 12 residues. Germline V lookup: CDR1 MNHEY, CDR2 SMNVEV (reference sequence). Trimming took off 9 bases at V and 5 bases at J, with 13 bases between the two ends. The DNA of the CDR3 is TGTGCCAGTTATGGACGACTATATGGCTACACCTTC. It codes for CASYGRLYGYTF.